Each of the 23 T cell receptor beta chains below was sequenced from the same sample in a study of blood T cell repertoires in COVID-19. Assay used: immunoSEQ multiplex PCR; TCRdb lists only in-frame clones, some missing. The data hold 68,000 or so clones, with around 88% observed a single time. Sequencing was performed on peripheral blood. All receptors come from a woman in her seventies with acute or convalescent COVID-19.

This chain joins TRBV2 and TRBJ2-1; 8 nucleotides agree with TRBD2. This CDR3 has 13 amino acids. CDR1 is SNHLY, CDR2 FYNNEI, per germline. V dropped 6 bases and J dropped 2; count of bases not matched to a gene: 0. The CDR3 sequence: CASSGGAYNEQFF. CDR3 coding DNA: TGTGCCAGCAGCGGGGGGGCCTACAATGAGCAGTTCTTC.

This sequence joins TRBV27 and TRBJ2-3, with TRBD2 matching 9 bases. Germline lookup yields CDR1 MNHEY and CDR2 SMNVEV (reference sequence). Trimming cost V 5 bases and J 0 bases; bases outside gene matches: 9. The CDR3 extends over 17 amino acids. This CDR3 reads CASSPLYSGGSTDTQYF. The CDR3 DNA is TGTGCCAGCAGTCCATTATATAGCGGGGGAAGCACAGATACGCAGTATTTT.

V is TRBV16 and J is TRBJ2-1, with a tentative D call TRBD2 (6 bases). Per the germline V gene, CDR1 is KGHSY and CDR2 is FQNENV. The CDR3 covers 16 residues. Trimming left V 3 bases short and J 7 bases short, with 19 bases between. The CDR3 here is CASSQPRGAGNNEQFF. Written as DNA, the CDR3 is TGTGCCAGCAGCCAGCCTCGCGGGGCAGGTAATAATGAGCAGTTCTTC. Using reference TRBV16 and TRBJ2-1 for the parts outside the CDR3, the full variable domain is GEEVAQTPKHLVRGEGQKAKLYCAPIKGHSYVFWYQQVLKNEFKFLISFQNENVFDETGMPKERFSAKCLPNSPCSLEIQATKLEDSAVYFCASSQPRGAGNNEQFFGPGTRLTVL.

The chain is built from TRBV11-1 and TRBJ2-3, with TRBD1 matching over 8 bases. CDR1 is SGHAT and CDR2 is FQDESV in the germline V gene (reference sequence). The CDR3 totals 18 residues. The J segment lost 2 bases and the V segment lost 0 bases, leaving 10 bases of the junction unmatched. The DNA of the CDR3 is TGTGCCAGCAGCTTAGCAGAGGACAGGGTGGGGATCACAGATACGCAGTATTTT. Its translation is CASSLAEDRVGITDTQYF.

The rearrangement links TRBV19 to TRBJ1-1; 9 nucleotides match TRBD1. This CDR3 spans 15 amino acids. Germline trimming cut 4 bases from V and 4 bases from J; bases unmatched to any gene: 7. The V gene's germline CDR1 is LNHDA and CDR2 SQIVND (reference sequence). Written as DNA, the CDR3 is TGTGCCAGTAGTACTTCCGGGACAGGGAGCACTGAAGCTTTCTTT. The encoded protein is CASSTSGTGSTEAFF. The full variable domain, in which reference TRBV19 and TRBJ1-1 provide the parts outside the CDR3, is DGGITQSPKYLFRKEGQNVTLSCEQNLNHDAMYWYRQDPGQGLRLIYYSQIVNDFQKGDIAEGYSVSREKKESFPLTVTSAQKNPTAFYLCASSTSGTGSTEAFFGQGTRLTVV.

The rearrangement joins TRBV7-2 to TRBJ2-1, with D tentatively TRBD2 (5 bases). Trimming left V 4 bases short and J 0 bases short, with 16 bases between. Germline CDR1 reads SGHTA; CDR2 reads FQGNSA. This CDR3 contains 17 residues. The CDR3 region has the DNA TGTGCCAGCAGCTCAAGATTTGGACTGTCCTCCTACAATGAGCAGTTCTTC. Its translation is CASSSRFGLSSYNEQFF.

The chain uses TRBV15 and TRBJ2-1; tentatively, D is TRBD2 (6 bases). This CDR3 spans 15 amino acids. Trimming removed 2 bases from V and 0 bases from J, with 8 bases in between. Germline CDR1 LNHNV, CDR2 YYDKDF (reference sequence). The CDR3 loop reads CATSRLGGSYNEQFF. DNA of the CDR3: TGTGCCACCAGCAGACTCGGGGGCTCCTACAATGAGCAGTTCTTC. Full variable domain (rest looked up from reference TRBV15 and TRBJ2-1): DAMVIQNPRYQVTQFGKPVTLSCSQTLNHNVMYWYQQKSSQAPKLLFHYYDKDFNNEADTPDNFQSRRPNTSFCFLDIRSPGLGDTAMYLCATSRLGGSYNEQFFGPGTRLTVL.

This clone was detected only once. The genes are TRBV5-1 and TRBJ1-5; TRBD1 is a possible D gene (5 bases). Per germline, CDR1 SGHRS and CDR2 YFSETQ. The CDR3 extends over 13 amino acids. V lost 0 bases to trimming and J lost 6 bases, with 7 bases between them. The CDR3 is CASSLEGIQPQHF. The CDR3 nucleotides are TGCGCCAGCAGCTTGGAGGGGATTCAGCCCCAGCATTTT.

This clone was detected a few times. The V call is TRBV10-1, the J call TRBJ1-1; TRBD1 agrees at 8 bases. CDR1 is WNHNN and CDR2 is SYGVQD in the germline V gene (reference sequence). Trimming removed 4 bases from V and 4 bases from J; junction bases left unmatched: 5. The CDR3 has 14 amino acids. The CDR3 nucleotides are TGCGCCAGCAGTGCGGACAGGGCGAGCACTGAAGCTTTCTTT. It specifies CASSADRASTEAFF.

The rearrangement joins TRBV2 to TRBJ2-5, with 9 bases aligning to TRBD1. Losses at the gene ends were 9 bases for V and 4 bases for J; bases not matched to a gene: 6. Germline V gene data show CDR1 as SNHLY and CDR2 as FYNNEI. The CDR3 sequence is 13 residues long. The CDR3 DNA is TGTGCCAGAACGACAGGGGGGGCAGAGACCCAGTACTTC. Translated: CARTTGGAETQYF.

The chain joins TRBV9 to TRBJ1-1, with TRBD1 matching over 10 bases. CDR1 is SGDLS and CDR2 is YYNGEE in the germline V gene. The CDR3 is made up of 14 amino acids. V was pared by 3 bases and J by 7 bases, with 6 bases of the junction left unmatched. This chain's CDR3 is CASSADRGLGEAFF. Here the CDR3 DNA reads TGTGCCAGCAGCGCCGACAGGGGGCTCGGTGAAGCTTTCTTT.

The J gene is TRBJ2-1, the V gene TRBV6-6, with TRBD1 as a possible D gene (5 bases). Trimming cost V 6 bases and J 1 base, with 13 bases left between them. Germline CDR1 is MNHNY and CDR2 is SVGAGI (reference sequence). This CDR3 contains 15 residues. The CDR3 DNA sequence: TGTGCCAGCAGCGACAGCTTAACGTCCTACAATGAGCAGTTCTTC. Translating it yields CASSDSLTSYNEQFF.

The chain recombines TRBV2 with TRBJ1-5; possible D gene TRBD1, 5 bases. The V gene lost 5 bases and the J gene lost 2 bases, with 10 bases spanning the gap. The CDR3 length is 14 residues. The germline gives CDR1 SNHLY, CDR2 FYNNEI. This CDR3 is CASSSGYGNQPQHF. CDR3 bases: TGTGCCAGCAGTTCAGGGTACGGCAATCAGCCCCAGCATTTT.

V usage is TRBV5-1 and J usage is TRBJ2-3, with a tentative D call TRBD2 (5 bases). CDR3 length equals 14 residues. V shed 0 bases and J shed 7 bases, with 12 bases lying between them. Germline loops: CDR1 SGHRS, CDR2 YFSETQ. In DNA form, the CDR3 reads TGCGCCAGCAGCTTGGAACTAGATATCAATACGCAGTATTTT. It is translated as CASSLELDINTQYF.

The chain is built from TRBV29-1 and TRBJ1-1; the D gene is possibly TRBD1 (6 bases). There are 15 residues in the CDR3. Deletions cut 2 bases from V and 1 base from J, with 14 bases between. Germline V gene sequence: CDR1 SQVTM, CDR2 ANQGSEA. The CDR3 nucleotides are TGCAGCGTTGAACCTGATACAGGGAAGAACACTGAAGCTTTCTTT. Its protein is CSVEPDTGKNTEAFF.

The CDR3 DNA reads as TGCAGCGTGGACAGGGAAAGGAAGGATGGCTACACCTTC. Encoded protein: CSVDRERKDGYTF. V usage is TRBV29-1 and J usage is TRBJ1-2; TRBD1 matches at 8 bases. With 6 bases clipped from V and 6 bases from J, the junction kept 9 bases outside the gene matches. The CDR3 sequence is 13 residues long. Germline V gene data show CDR1 as SQVTM and CDR2 as ANQGSEA.

The V call is TRBV24-1, the J call TRBJ1-1; D is unresolved. Germline CDR1 is KGHDR and CDR2 is SFDVKD. Between the trimmed V and J ends, which lost 10 bases and 1 base, there was a span of 12 bases. The CDR3 totals 13 residues. For the CDR3, the DNA is TGTGCCACTCGTGCCTTGGCGAACACTGAAGCTTTCTTT. Protein: CATRALANTEAFF.

The V gene is TRBV24-1, the J gene TRBJ1-1; D remains unclear. CDR1 is KGHDR, CDR2 SFDVKD, per germline. V dropped 4 bases and J dropped 2 bases, with 7 bases sitting between them. The CDR3 loop spans 13 amino acids. The DNA for the CDR3 is TGTGCCACCAGTGACCGGGGTAACACTGAAGCTTTCTTT. Protein product: CATSDRGNTEAFF.

About this clone: A read error may account for a junction end that differs from germline. The gene calls are TRBV3-1 (or the pseudogene TRBV3-2) and TRBJ2-5, with TRBD2 matching over 9 bases. Germline V gene data show CDR1 as LGHDT and CDR2 as YNNKEL (reference sequence). The length of the CDR3 is 13 residues. The CDR3 sequence is CASSQASGASHYF. The CDR3 DNA follows: TGTGCCAGCAGCCAAGCTAGCGGGGCCTCCCATTACTTC.

CDR3 nucleotides: TGTGCCAGCAGCTTTGCTAGCGGGGCCCCTACTACGCAGTATTTT. This sequence encodes CASSFASGAPTTQYF. V and J are TRBV7-3 and TRBJ2-3; 9 bases fit TRBD2. Germline trimming cut 3 bases from V and 8 bases from J; bases unmatched to any gene: 9. Germline loops: CDR1 SGHTA, CDR2 FQGTGA. This CDR3 comprises 15 residues.

This clone was seen only once. The chain combines TRBV18 with TRBJ1-5; 7 positions agree with TRBD1. V dropped 4 bases and J dropped 4; count of bases not matched to a gene: 1. There are 13 residues in the CDR3. Germline lookup yields CDR1 KGHSH and CDR2 LQKENI. The CDR3 loop reads CASSLDRNQPQHF. CDR3 nucleotides: TGTGCCAGCTCACTGGACAGGAATCAGCCCCAGCATTTT.

The rearrangement joins TRBV5-1 to TRBJ2-7; unclear D gene. V lost 1 base to trimming and J lost 0 bases, with 8 bases between them. Germline V gene lookup returns CDR1 SGHRS and CDR2 YFSETQ. The CDR3 spans 14 residues. CDR3 sequence reads: CASSLSTLSYEQYF. DNA for the CDR3: TGCGCCAGCAGCTTGTCGACTCTCTCCTACGAGCAGTACTTC.

V is TRBV5-1 and J is TRBJ2-1, with D unclear. V shed 0 bases and J shed 0 bases, with 7 bases lying between them. This CDR3 has 15 residues. Per the germline V gene, CDR1 is SGHRS and CDR2 is YFSETQ. In DNA form, the CDR3 reads TGCGCCAGCAGCTTGGCACAGATCTCCTACAATGAGCAGTTCTTC. Amino acid sequence: CASSLAQISYNEQFF.